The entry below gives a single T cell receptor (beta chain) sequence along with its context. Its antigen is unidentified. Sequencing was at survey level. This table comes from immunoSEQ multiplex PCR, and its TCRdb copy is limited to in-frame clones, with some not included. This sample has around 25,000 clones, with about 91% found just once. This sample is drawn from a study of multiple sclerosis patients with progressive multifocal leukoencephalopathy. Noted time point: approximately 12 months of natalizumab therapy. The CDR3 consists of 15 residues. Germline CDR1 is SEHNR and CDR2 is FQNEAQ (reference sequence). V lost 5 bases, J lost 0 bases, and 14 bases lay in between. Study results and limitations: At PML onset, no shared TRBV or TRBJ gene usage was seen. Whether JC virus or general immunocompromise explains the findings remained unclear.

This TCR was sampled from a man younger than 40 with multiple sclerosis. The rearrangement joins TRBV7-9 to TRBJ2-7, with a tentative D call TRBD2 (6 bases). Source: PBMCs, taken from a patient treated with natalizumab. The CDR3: CASSPPTRSSYEQYF. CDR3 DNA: TGTGCCAGCAGCCCGCCGACTAGGAGCTCCTACGAGCAGTACTTC.